The 15 T cell receptor beta chains below all came from one sample that was sequenced in a study of blood T cell repertoires in COVID-19. Produced via immunoSEQ multiplex PCR; TCRdb's table is partial and in-frame only. The data show about 210,000 clones, roughly 77% seen once. The sequencing sample was made of PBMCs or T cells enriched from blood (not recorded which). These receptors were obtained from a man in his forties who had recovered from COVID-19.

The rearrangement links TRBV5-1 to TRBJ1-4; no definite D call. This CDR3 is built from 14 residues. Trimming left V 4 bases short and J 5 bases short, with 12 bases between. Germline CDR1 SGHRS, CDR2 YFSETQ. The CDR3 region is CASSLDGLNEKLFF. For the CDR3, the DNA is TGCGCCAGCAGCCTGGACGGGTTGAATGAAAAACTGTTTTTT.

V gene TRBV9 combines with J gene TRBJ1-2; no definite D call. Germline CDR1 is SGDLS and CDR2 is YYNGEE. V lost 0 bases, J lost 2 bases, and 8 bases lay in between. The length of the CDR3 is 14 residues. In DNA form, the CDR3 reads TGTGCCAGCAGCGTAGAAGCAGGAAACTATGGCTACACCTTC. Translation: CASSVEAGNYGYTF.

The genes are TRBV3-1 (or the pseudogene TRBV3-2) and TRBJ2-7; maybe TRBD1 (6 bases). V was pared by 7 bases and J by 1 base, with 14 bases between. The germline V gene encodes CDR1 LGHDT and CDR2 YNNKEL (reference sequence). This CDR3 contains 14 residues. CDR3: CASMGATDSYEQYF. The CDR3 DNA follows: TGTGCCAGCATGGGGGCGACAGATTCCTACGAGCAGTACTTC.

This chain's CDR3 is CASSPDNYYGYTF. The CDR3 coding sequence is TGTGCCAGCTCACCTGACAACTACTATGGCTACACCTTC. This chain connects TRBV18 to TRBJ1-2, with D uncertain. V was cut by 3 bases and J by 3 bases, with 8 bases left in between. This CDR3 spans 13 amino acids. Germline-derived CDR1 and CDR2 are KGHSH and LQKENI.

V gene TRBV12-3 or TRBV12-4 combines with J gene TRBJ2-1, with 10 bases that match TRBD1. This CDR3 contains 13 residues. Trimming at V came to 6 bases and at J to 7 bases, leaving 3 bases not matched to a gene. The DNA for the CDR3 is TGTGCCAGCAGCCGGACAGGGGGGAATGAGCAGTTCTTC. This encodes CASSRTGGNEQFF.

CDR3 residues: CAWSNKGGAEAFF. Written as DNA, the CDR3 is TGTGCCTGGAGTAATAAAGGAGGAGCTGAAGCTTTCTTT. The rearrangement joins TRBV30 to TRBJ1-1; D not resolved. Trimming left V 2 bases short and J 6 bases short, with 13 bases between. The CDR3 consists of 13 residues. Germline-derived CDR1 and CDR2 are GTSNPN and SVGIG (reference sequence).

The genes are TRBV6-5 and TRBJ1-6; maybe TRBD1 (5 bases). This CDR3 has 14 residues. The germline V gene encodes CDR1 MNHEY and CDR2 SVGAGI. V lost 6 bases, J lost 10 bases, and 16 bases lay in between. The CDR3 here is CASRDRGGGSPLHF. Written as DNA, the CDR3 is TGTGCCAGCAGGGACCGCGGCGGGGGGTCACCCCTCCACTTT.

This chain connects TRBV2 to TRBJ2-1; TRBD2 aligns across 10 bases. This CDR3 is 14 amino acids long. After removal of 10 bases from V and 1 base from J, the junction contained 4 bases not matched to a gene. CDR1 is SNHLY and CDR2 is FYNNEI in the germline V gene. The chain's CDR3 is CANETSGSYNEQFF. The CDR3 nucleotides are TGTGCCAACGAGACTAGCGGGTCCTACAATGAGCAGTTCTTC.

The chain is built from TRBV6-5 and TRBJ1-2, with D unclear. The germline V and J ends were trimmed by 10 bases and 2 bases, with 17 bases remaining between them. CDR1 MNHEY and CDR2 SVGAGI come from the germline V gene. This CDR3 is 14 amino acids long. The DNA of the CDR3 is TGTGCCACGCTCCGGGCCCCGGGAAACTATGGCTACACCTTC. It specifies CATLRAPGNYGYTF.

The V call is TRBV11-2, the J call TRBJ2-1; the D gene is possibly TRBD2 (7 bases). The CDR3 contains 11 residues. V was trimmed by 8 bases and J by 8 bases, leaving 10 bases between them. Germline V gene data show CDR1 as SGHAT and CDR2 as FQNNGV. Here the CDR3 DNA reads TGTGCCAGCGAAGGGGGGGATGAGCAGTTCTTC. Protein product: CASEGGDEQFF.

V usage is TRBV6-6 and J usage is TRBJ2-7; 13 bases are a match to TRBD2. Trimming cost V 5 bases and J 1 base; bases outside gene matches: 5. The germline V gene encodes CDR1 MNHNY and CDR2 SVGAGI (reference sequence). This CDR3 spans 16 amino acids. This chain's CDR3 is CASSTGTSGTSYEQYF. The CDR3 region has the DNA TGTGCCAGCAGTACCGGGACTAGCGGGACGTCCTACGAGCAGTACTTC.

The genes are TRBV7-9 and TRBJ1-5; the D gene is possibly TRBD1 (5 bases). This CDR3 region has 15 residues. CDR1 SEHNR and CDR2 FQNEAQ come from the germline V gene (reference sequence). V was cut by 1 base and J by 7 bases, with 14 bases left in between. For the CDR3, the DNA is TGTGCCAGCAGCTTAGAAGTGGCAGGGAAGCAGCCCCAGCATTTT. Amino acid sequence: CASSLEVAGKQPQHF. Full variable domain (outside the CDR3, taken from reference TRBV7-9 and TRBJ1-5): DTGVSQNPRHKITKRGQNVTFRCDPISEHNRLYWYRQTLGQGPEFLTYFQNEAQLEKSRLLSDRFSAERPKGSFSTLEIQRTEQGDSAMYLCASSLEVAGKQPQHFGDGTRLSIL.

J is TRBJ2-2 and V is TRBV30; a possible D gene is TRBD2 (5 bases). V gave up 5 bases and J gave up 5 bases, with 9 bases separating them. The germline CDR1 and CDR2 sequences are GTSNPN and SVGIG (reference sequence). The CDR3 runs to 12 residues. CDR3 sequence (DNA): TGTGCCTGGGGCCGCGGGACCGGGGAGCTGTTTTTT. This codes for CAWGRGTGELFF.

The gene calls are TRBV6-5 and TRBJ2-1, with 8 bases fitting TRBD2. Germline CDR1 is MNHEY and CDR2 is SVGAGI. This CDR3 is built from 14 residues. The V gene end was trimmed by 6 bases and the J gene end by 6 bases; junction bases not matched to a gene: 7. CDR3 nucleotides: TGTGCCAGCAGGGAGCGGGAGATGGGCAATGAGCAGTTCTTC. It encodes CASREREMGNEQFF.

In its sample, this clone was seen once. The CDR3 loop is CASSPGLRAFF. In DNA form, the CDR3 reads TGTGCCAGCAGCCCGGGACTGAGAGCTTTCTTT. The chain has TRBV7-6 and TRBJ1-1; the D gene is possibly TRBD1 (5 bases). Trimming took off 5 bases at V and 10 bases at J, with 11 bases between the two ends. The CDR3 consists of 11 residues. Looked up from germline, CDR1 is SGHVS and CDR2 is FNYEAQ. Supplemented by reference TRBV7-6 and TRBJ1-1, the full variable domain reads GAGVSQSPRYKVTKRGQDVALRCDPISGHVSLYWYRQALGQGPEFLTYFNYEAQQDKSGLPNDRFSAERPEGSISTLTIQRTEQRDSAMYRCASSPGLRAFFGQGTRLTVV.